One and the same sample provided the 19 T cell receptor beta chains below, sequenced in a study of long-term antiretroviral therapy in people with HIV. The libraries were made with immunoSEQ v3.0 at survey level. TCRdb keeps only in-frame clones here, not all; method: immunoSEQ multiplex PCR. The table shows 20,000 or so clones, with 81% occurring only once. Sequencing used unsorted PBMCs, obtained 4.4 years after starting antiretroviral therapy. Every receptor here comes from a man aged 25-40 years with HIV.

The sample holds one count of this clone. The rearrangement uses TRBV19 and TRBJ2-3; D may be TRBD1 or TRBD2 (6 bases each). CDR3 size: 17 residues. V was cut by 3 bases and J by 1 base, with 17 bases left in between. Germline assignment: CDR1 LNHDA and CDR2 SQIVND (reference sequence). The DNA of the CDR3 is TGTGCCAGTAGTATGAAGTCGGGGGCATTAGGCACAGATACGCAGTATTTT. Its protein is CASSMKSGALGTDTQYF.

This clone was picked up one time. The chain employs TRBV18 and TRBJ1-2; the D is unclear. Germline lookup yields CDR1 KGHSH and CDR2 LQKENI. The CDR3 length is 14 residues. V was clipped by 2 bases and J by 7 bases, with 14 bases between them. In nucleotides, the CDR3 is TGTGCCAGCTCACCAGAACTTATAACCGGTGGCTACACCTTC. Its translation: CASSPELITGGYTF.

The genes are TRBV10-1 and TRBJ1-1, with 8 bases identical to TRBD1. CDR3 length: 17 amino acids. From germline, CDR1 is WNHNN and CDR2 SYGVQD (reference sequence). V gave up 4 bases and J gave up 1 base; unmatched junction bases: 11. The CDR3 bases are TGCGCCAGCAGTGGGGCAAGCGGACAGGGTAAGAACACTGAAGCTTTCTTT. Protein product: CASSGASGQGKNTEAFF.

The chain links TRBV7-8 to TRBJ2-7; possible D gene TRBD2, 6 bases. Germline CDR1 and CDR2: SGHVS and FQNEAQ. There are 15 residues in the CDR3. V lost 5 bases, J lost 2 bases, and 16 bases lay in between. CDR3 in DNA: TGTGCCAGCAGCCTAACCGGGACTCCCACCTACGAGCAGTACTTC. Amino acids: CASSLTGTPTYEQYF.

The V and J genes are TRBV18 and TRBJ1-1; D uncertain. V gave up 1 base and J gave up 1 base, with 10 bases separating them. The CDR3 spans 15 residues. Per germline, CDR1 KGHSH and CDR2 LQKENI. Here the CDR3 reads CASSPQGTTNTEAFF. CDR3 DNA: TGTGCCAGCTCACCACAGGGAACGACGAACACTGAAGCTTTCTTT.

The chain uses TRBV27 and TRBJ1-5; D gene unclear. This CDR3 region has 15 residues. In germline, CDR1 is MNHEY, CDR2 SMNVEV (reference sequence). V lost 2 bases and J lost 0, with 8 bases in between. The CDR3 is CASSLTRSSNQPQHF. The CDR3 nucleotides read TGTGCCAGCAGTTTAACCCGTAGTAGCAATCAGCCCCAGCATTTT.

The chain couples TRBV5-1 to TRBJ2-5; 10 bases agree with TRBD1. The germline V gene has CDR1 SGHRS and CDR2 YFSETQ. J gave up 1 base and V 7 bases, and 7 bases lay outside the gene matches. CDR3 length: 15 residues. The CDR3 here is CASCRDRGSQETQYF. In DNA form, the CDR3 reads TGCGCCAGCTGCCGGGACAGGGGTTCCCAAGAGACCCAGTACTTC.

The chain links TRBV28 to TRBJ2-7; weak D call: TRBD1 (6 bases). The V gene lost 6 bases and the J gene lost 6 bases, with 9 bases spanning the gap. Germline V CDR1 and CDR2: MDHEN, SYDVKM. The CDR3 loop spans 11 amino acids. The CDR3 nucleotides are TGTGCCAGCAGGGACAGCCGCGAGCAGTACTTC. This codes for CASRDSREQYF.

The rearrangement links TRBV11-2 to TRBJ1-3, with D perhaps matching TRBD1 (5 bases). Germline V CDR1 and CDR2: SGHAT, FQNNGV. The CDR3 extends over 16 amino acids. Trimming shortened V by 0 bases and J by 0 bases, and 9 bases separated the two germline ends. CDR3: CASSLDRRASGNTIYF. As DNA, the CDR3 is TGTGCCAGCAGCTTAGATCGCAGGGCCTCTGGAAACACCATATATTTT.

This rearrangement joins TRBV5-1 to TRBJ2-3; TRBD1 matches at 7 bases. This CDR3 spans 15 amino acids. Germline V gene lookup returns CDR1 SGHRS and CDR2 YFSETQ. Trimming cost V 4 bases and J 3 bases; bases outside gene matches: 8. The CDR3 region has the DNA TGCGCCAGCAGCGGGGACAGTTTTCGGACAGATACGCAGTATTTT. Amino acid sequence: CASSGDSFRTDTQYF.

This chain's CDR3 is CSVNGQGRSYEQYF. The CDR3 nucleotides are TGCAGCGTCAACGGACAGGGACGTTCCTACGAGCAGTACTTC. The V call is TRBV29-1, the J call TRBJ2-7; the match to TRBD1 covers 8 bases. Germline assignment: CDR1 SQVTM and CDR2 ANQGSEA. CDR3 length: 14 residues. The V gene end was trimmed by 6 bases and the J gene end by 1 base; junction bases not matched to a gene: 8.

This clone was observed once. V usage is TRBV9 and J usage is TRBJ1-6, with D possibly TRBD1 on 6 matching bases. The CDR3 sequence is 15 residues long. V shed 1 base and J shed 7 bases, with 12 bases lying between them. Per germline, CDR1 SGDLS and CDR2 YYNGEE. For the CDR3, the DNA is TGTGCCAGCAGCGTATCGCCGGGGGCCAATTCACCCCTCCACTTT. As protein: CASSVSPGANSPLHF.

The genes are TRBV18 and TRBJ2-7; D call uncertain. The germline CDR1 and CDR2 sequences are KGHSH and LQKENI. V was pared by 6 bases and J by 1 base, with 10 bases between. The CDR3 consists of 13 residues. CDR3 sequence (DNA): TGTGCCAGCTCCCCGGAACCATCCTACGAGCAGTACTTC. Its protein product is CASSPEPSYEQYF.

J is TRBJ1-1 and V is TRBV19, with TRBD1 identical over 10 bases. The CDR3 runs 16 residues. Trimming took 11 bases from V and 4 from J; bases not matched to a gene: 16. Germline V gene sequence: CDR1 LNHDA, CDR2 SQIVND (reference sequence). Written as DNA, the CDR3 is TGTGCCTCACCAGACAGGGGGCGTAAGGGTGGCACTGAAGCTTTCTTT. As protein: CASPDRGRKGGTEAFF.

V and J are TRBV25-1 and TRBJ1-1, with D perhaps matching TRBD1 (6 bases). The CDR3 is 11 amino acids. In germline, CDR1 is MGHDK, CDR2 SYGVNS. The V end was cut by 6 bases, the J end by 4 bases, with 6 bases between. CDR3 protein: CASSRGTEAFF. The CDR3 DNA sequence: TGTGCCAGCAGCAGGGGCACTGAAGCTTTCTTT.

This clone was seen a handful of times. This rearrangement joins TRBV27 to TRBJ1-2; the D is unclear. V lost 2 bases and J 4 bases, leaving 8 bases between the germline ends. This CDR3 has 13 amino acids. Germline loops: CDR1 MNHEY, CDR2 SMNVEV (reference sequence). Here the CDR3 reads CASSLGPGYGYTF. The CDR3 DNA reads as TGTGCCAGCAGTTTAGGGCCGGGCTATGGCTACACCTTC.

CDR3 region: CAANDGEAERASYEQYF. CDR3 sequence (DNA): TGTGCCGCGAACGACGGGGAGGCCGAGAGGGCCTCCTACGAGCAGTACTTC. The chain links TRBV10-3 to TRBJ2-7; possibly TRBD2 for D (6 bases). The ends were cut back, 11 bases at V and 0 bases at J, with 26 bases in the middle. The CDR3 runs to 17 residues. Germline V CDR1 and CDR2: ENHRY, SYGVKD.

This chain links TRBV27 with TRBJ2-1, with D possibly matching TRBD2 (6 bases). The CDR3 contains 15 residues. Trimming shortened V by 5 bases and J by 7 bases, and 18 bases separated the two germline ends. CDR1 and CDR2 (germline): MNHEY, SMNVEV (reference sequence). The CDR3 DNA sequence: TGTGCCAGCAGTAAGGCGGGGTATACCAGTAATGAGCAGTTCTTC. Encoded protein: CASSKAGYTSNEQFF.

The CDR3 sequence is CASSLEAAYNEQFF. DNA of the CDR3: TGTGCCAGCAGCTTAGAGGCGGCTTACAATGAGCAGTTCTTC. The chain uses TRBV7-9 and TRBJ2-1; unclear D gene. Per germline, CDR1 SEHNR and CDR2 FQNEAQ (reference sequence). V was trimmed by 1 base and J by 4 bases, leaving 8 bases between them. There are 14 residues in the CDR3. Full variable domain (missing parts from reference TRBV7-9 and TRBJ2-1): DTGVSQNPRHKITKRGQNVTFRCDPISEHNRLYWYRQTLGQGPEFLTYFQNEAQLEKSRLLSDRFSAERPKGSFSTLEIQRTEQGDSAMYLCASSLEAAYNEQFFGPGTRLTVL.